This is a list of T cell receptor beta chains from one sample in a study of cytomegalovirus exposure and HLA in healthy donors. Here immunoSEQ multiplex PCR was the method, and the copy in TCRdb shows in-frame clones only, minus some. The sample shows roughly 78,000 clones, 63% of them seen only once. Sample: PBMCs. The receptors were sampled from a man aged 25-45 years in good health and CMV-seropositive. Each CDR3 is given without its conserved first and last residue. The D gene is left open where the match is weak.

>.|TRBJ1-5|TRBV7-2
ASSLEGRGGNQPQH
>.|TRBJ2-7|TRBV9
ASSVDPTGPTEQY
>TRBD1|TRBJ1-1|TRBV28
ASSLQGASTEAF
>.|.|TRBV14
ASSQVYEQY
>.|TRBJ2-7|TRBV11-2
ASSLGTGYEQY
>TRBD1|TRBJ2-7|TRBV5-1
ASSQGQTYEQY
>TRBD1|TRBJ1-2|TRBV5-1
ASSPGQGAGNYGYT
>.|TRBJ2-3|TRBV7-2
ASSPEVRRRSDTQY
>.|TRBJ1-6|TRBV5-4
ASSLRGVNSPLH
>.|TRBJ2-7|TRBV10-1
ASSESYLLASRDEQY
>.|TRBJ1-5|TRBV30
AWSRTGDNQPQH
>.|TRBJ2-3|TRBV9
ASSVSRDHTQY
>.|TRBJ2-7|TRBV19
ASSIVEGSDEQY
>TRBD2|TRBJ2-3|TRBV9
ASSVELAGGSSTDTQY
>TRBD1|TRBJ2-7|TRBV6-5
ASSYSPQGASYEQY
>.|TRBJ1-2|TRBV6-6
ASSPGAGRNYGYT
>TRBD1|TRBJ1-2|TRBV28
ASSRTGAPEGYT
>.|TRBJ2-3|TRBV5-1
ASSIRGGGSTDTQY
>TRBD1|TRBJ2-6|TRBV6-5
ASSLDRGGANVLT
>.|TRBJ1-1|TRBV18
ASSPRQNTEAF
>TRBD1|TRBJ2-7|TRBV28
ASSATGQGFYEQY
>.|TRBJ1-1|TRBV5-1
ASSLASGTEAF
>TRBD1|TRBJ1-2|TRBV6-1
ASSEAGTGGYGYT
>TRBD2|TRBJ2-3|TRBV7-3
ASTYPGLGPDTQY
>TRBD2|TRBJ2-1|TRBV2
ASAAVAGPLYNEQF
>TRBD1|TRBJ1-5|TRBV2
ASSGRTGINQPQH
>.|TRBJ2-7|TRBV10-1
ASSESLASNEQY
>.|TRBJ2-1|TRBV2
ASSGSNGYNEQF
>TRBD2|TRBJ2-7|TRBV27
ASSPSGLEPYEQY
>TRBD2|TRBJ2-1|TRBV28
AIRTSGYNEQF
>TRBD1|TRBJ2-7|TRBV5-4
ASSIRGQGSYEQY
>.|TRBJ2-5|TRBV5-5
ASSYPGEETQY
>TRBD2|TRBJ2-2|TRBV4-2
ASSRGTSGGWSGELF
>TRBD2|TRBJ2-2|TRBV28
ATHDPWREARLGELF
>TRBD2|TRBJ2-7|TRBV5-6
ASSSLRRGGPSSYEQY
>.|TRBJ2-1|TRBV7-9
ASSPAQVGHNNEQF
>.|TRBJ1-2|TRBV5-4
ASGKGAPTGGYT
>TRBD2|TRBJ2-3|TRBV7-2
ASSLERASGSNTQY
>.|TRBJ1-3|TRBV5-1
ASSWDKPDTIY
>.|TRBJ1-3|TRBV2
ASQRDRSPGNTIY
>.|TRBJ2-5|TRBV29-1
SVEDRGSTTKLPGETQY
>TRBD2|TRBJ2-1|TRBV9
ASSVRRGEGEQF
>.|TRBJ2-2|TRBV6-5
ASSYSSRVAGELF
>TRBD1|TRBJ2-7|TRBV5-5
ASSFIPGTGFRQPSYEQY
>.|TRBJ1-2|TRBV19
ASSNLDIYGYT
>TRBD1|TRBJ1-1|TRBV29-1
SAGTDRGFTEAF
>TRBD1|TRBJ1-5|TRBV4-1
ASSQPGQGAGQPQH
>TRBD1|TRBJ2-7|TRBV13
ASRRSGQGTYEQY
>.|TRBJ1-4|TRBV6-1
ASKARGYYEKLF
>.|TRBJ1-2|TRBV18
ASSPPGGTYGYT
>TRBD1|TRBJ2-1|TRBV4-1
ASSQDQGAENEQF
>.|TRBJ1-2|TRBV7-2
ASSPQYGDNYGYT
>.|TRBJ2-7|TRBV20-1
SAFSSYEQY
>TRBD1|TRBJ2-7|TRBV18
ASSYRGQEQY
>TRBD2|TRBJ2-3|TRBV11-3
ASSSGLLAASTDTQY